These 8 T cell receptor beta chains share one sample of origin, sequenced in a study of CD8 T cells in ankylosing spondylitis. General study findings and limits: For ankylosing spondylitis blood, a TCR beta motif of several highly homologous variants appeared characteristic.

Using its own MiXCR run on the 5' RACE reads, TCRdb lists one record per CDR3 protein. The sample includes about 220,000 distinct CDR3 sequences, 6% to 8% seen only once; the top ten take 14%. Their antigens are not known. The sample taken for sequencing was blood, either unsorted or a sorted T cell fraction (not recorded which). The receptors come from a male donor with ankylosing spondylitis.

The chain recombines TRBV29-1 with TRBJ1-2; possible D gene TRBD1, 5 bases. The germline gives CDR1 SQVTM, CDR2 ANQGSEA. Trimming pared 2 bases from V and 0 bases from J, leaving 10 bases between. The CDR3 contains 14 residues. CDR3 sequence: CSVEIGVANYGYTF. The CDR3 DNA reads TGCAGCGTTGAAATAGGGGTAGCTAACTATGGCTACACCTTC.

This clonotype was seen repeatedly, ten times or more. This rearrangement joins TRBV19 to TRBJ1-1; 8 positions agree with TRBD1. Per germline, CDR1 LNHDA and CDR2 SQIVND (reference sequence). J gave up 0 bases and V 2 bases, and 8 bases lay outside the gene matches. CDR3 size: 17 residues. The CDR3 region is CASSIRVQGDVNTEAFF. CDR3 nucleotides: TGTGCCAGTAGTATAAGAGTACAGGGGGACGTGAACACTGAAGCTTTCTTT.

At least ten counts were recorded for this clonotype. The genes are TRBV20-1 and TRBJ2-1, with a tentative D call TRBD1 (5 bases). CDR3 length: 15 residues. V lost 4 bases and J 5 bases, leaving 18 bases between the germline ends. CDR1 is DFQATT and CDR2 is SNEGSKA in the germline V gene (reference sequence). The CDR3 is CSAKQAPGPNNEQFF. The DNA of the CDR3 is TGCAGTGCTAAACAGGCACCTGGCCCTAACAATGAGCAGTTCTTC.

There are many counts of this clonotype. This chain uses TRBV20-1 with TRBJ2-1; TRBD2 aligns across 9 bases. CDR3 length equals 15 residues. CDR1 DFQATT and CDR2 SNEGSKA come from the germline V gene (reference sequence). The V and J ends lost 3 bases and 6 bases, in that order; junction bases with no gene match: 9. The CDR3 here is CSASRLAGVINEQFF. The CDR3 nucleotides are TGCAGTGCTAGTCGGTTAGCGGGGGTTATCAATGAGCAGTTCTTC.

This clonotype has at least ten counts. Relative to the germline gene, one junction end is altered; a read error may explain this. V is TRBV11-2 and J is TRBJ2-5; D is unclear. CDR1 is SGHAT and CDR2 is FQNNGV in the germline V gene. The CDR3 sequence is 17 residues long. The CDR3 here is CASSLDHRPNLEGTQYF. The CDR3 DNA follows: TGTGCCAGCAGCCTAGATCATAGGCCCAACCTCGAAGGGACCCAGTACTTC.

This clonotype was counted at least ten times. This rearrangement joins TRBV5-6 to TRBJ1-2; TRBD1 might be the D (6 bases). The V gene lost 4 bases and the J gene lost 0 bases, with 16 bases spanning the gap. Germline CDR1 and CDR2: SGHDT and YYEEEE. This CDR3 comprises 16 residues. The CDR3 loop reads CASSRGTGHPNYGYTF. CDR3 DNA: TGTGCCAGCAGCCGGGGCACGGGACACCCTAACTATGGCTACACCTTC. Variable domain in full (rest from reference TRBV5-6 and TRBJ1-2): DAGVTQSPTHLIKTRGQQVTLRCSPKSGHDTVSWYQQALGQGPQFIFQYYEEEERQRGNFPDRFSGHQFPNYSSELNVNALLLGDSALYLCASSRGTGHPNYGYTFGSGTRLTVV.

This clonotype was found many times. The V gene is TRBV5-1, the J gene TRBJ2-2; D is ambiguous. The V and J ends lost 2 bases and 6 bases respectively, with 8 bases between them. The CDR3 runs to 13 residues. Germline CDR1 and CDR2: SGHRS and YFSETQ. Here the CDR3 reads CASSFTYSGELFF. The CDR3 region has the DNA TGCGCCAGCAGCTTCACTTATTCCGGGGAGCTGTTTTTT.

This clonotype appeared many times. The rearrangement joins TRBV4-3 to TRBJ2-7; D perhaps matches TRBD2 (5 bases). V lost 1 base to trimming and J lost 2 bases, with 12 bases between them. The germline gives CDR1 LGHNA, CDR2 YSLEER. The length of the CDR3 is 15 residues. CDR3 sequence (DNA): TGCGCCAGCAGCCAAGGGGGTAGCGCGGCCTACGAGCAGTACTTC. Its protein is CASSQGGSAAYEQYF.